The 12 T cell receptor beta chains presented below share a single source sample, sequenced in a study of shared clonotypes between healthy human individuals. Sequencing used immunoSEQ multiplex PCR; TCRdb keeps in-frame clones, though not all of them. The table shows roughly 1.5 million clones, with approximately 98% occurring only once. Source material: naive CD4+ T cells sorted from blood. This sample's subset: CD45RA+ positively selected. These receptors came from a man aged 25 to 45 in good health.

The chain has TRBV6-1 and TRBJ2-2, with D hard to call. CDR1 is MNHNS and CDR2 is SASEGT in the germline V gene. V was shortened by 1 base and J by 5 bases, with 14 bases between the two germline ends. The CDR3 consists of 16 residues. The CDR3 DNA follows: TGTGCCAGCAGTGAAGTGCATGCTGGGGATACCGGGGAGCTGTTTTTT. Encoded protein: CASSEVHAGDTGELFF.

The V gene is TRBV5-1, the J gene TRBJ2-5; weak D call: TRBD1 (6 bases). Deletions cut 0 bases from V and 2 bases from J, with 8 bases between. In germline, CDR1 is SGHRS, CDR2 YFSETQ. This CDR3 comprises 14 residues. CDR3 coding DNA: TGCGCCAGCAGCTTGGCGACAGGACAAGAGACCCAGTACTTC. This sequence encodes CASSLATGQETQYF.

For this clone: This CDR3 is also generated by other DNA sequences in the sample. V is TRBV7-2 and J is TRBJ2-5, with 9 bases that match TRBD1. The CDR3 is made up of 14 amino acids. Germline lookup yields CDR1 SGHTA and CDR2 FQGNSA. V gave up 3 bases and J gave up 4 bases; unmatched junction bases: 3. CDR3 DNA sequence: TGTGCCAGCAGCTTGGACAGGGGTCGAGAGACCCAGTACTTC. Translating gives CASSLDRGRETQYF.

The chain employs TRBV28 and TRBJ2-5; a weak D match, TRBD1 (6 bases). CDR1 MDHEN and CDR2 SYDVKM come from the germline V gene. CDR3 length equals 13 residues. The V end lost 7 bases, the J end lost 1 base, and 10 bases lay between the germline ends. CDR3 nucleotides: TGTGCCAGCATCAGGGACATCCAAGAGACCCAGTACTTC. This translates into CASIRDIQETQYF.

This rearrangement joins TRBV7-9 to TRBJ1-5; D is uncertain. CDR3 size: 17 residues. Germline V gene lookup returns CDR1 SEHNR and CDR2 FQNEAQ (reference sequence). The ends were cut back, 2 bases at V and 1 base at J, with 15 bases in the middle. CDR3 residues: CASSLFLSSGSNQPQHF. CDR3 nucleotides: TGTGCCAGCAGCTTATTTCTCTCGAGTGGAAGCAATCAGCCCCAGCATTTT.

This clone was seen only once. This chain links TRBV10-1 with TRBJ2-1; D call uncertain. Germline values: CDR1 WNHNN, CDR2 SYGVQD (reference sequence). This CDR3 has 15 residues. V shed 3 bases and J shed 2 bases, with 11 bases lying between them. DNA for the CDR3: TGCGCCAGCAGTGACCAACGACTGCCCTACAATGAGCAGTTCTTC. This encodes CASSDQRLPYNEQFF.

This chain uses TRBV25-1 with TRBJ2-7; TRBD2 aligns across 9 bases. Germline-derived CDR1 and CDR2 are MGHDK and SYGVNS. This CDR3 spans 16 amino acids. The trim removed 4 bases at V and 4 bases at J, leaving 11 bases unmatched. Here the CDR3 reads CASSGASGKTLYEQYF. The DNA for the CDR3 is TGTGCCAGCAGTGGAGCTAGCGGGAAGACTCTTTACGAGCAGTACTTC.

The CDR3 protein is CASSTGTDTEAFF. For the CDR3, the DNA is TGTGCCAGCAGCACCGGGACAGACACTGAAGCTTTCTTT. V gene TRBV11-3 combines with J gene TRBJ1-1; 7 nucleotides align to TRBD1. This CDR3 has 13 amino acids. Germline V gene sequence: CDR1 SGHNT, CDR2 YENEEA. Unmatched junction bases numbered 3, after V lost 5 bases and J lost 3 bases. The full variable domain, in which reference TRBV11-3 and TRBJ1-1 provide the parts outside the CDR3, is EAGVVQSPRYKIIEKKQPVAFWCNPISGHNTLYWYLQNLGQGPELLIRYENEEAVDDSQLPKDRFSAERLKGVDSTLKIQPAELGDSAVYLCASSTGTDTEAFFGQGTRLTVV.

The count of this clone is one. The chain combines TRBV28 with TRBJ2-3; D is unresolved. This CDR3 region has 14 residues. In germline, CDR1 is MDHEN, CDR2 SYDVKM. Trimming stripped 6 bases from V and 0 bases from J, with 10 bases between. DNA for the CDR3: TGTGCCAGCAGGGGTCTGGAAAGCACAGATACGCAGTATTTT. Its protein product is CASRGLESTDTQYF.

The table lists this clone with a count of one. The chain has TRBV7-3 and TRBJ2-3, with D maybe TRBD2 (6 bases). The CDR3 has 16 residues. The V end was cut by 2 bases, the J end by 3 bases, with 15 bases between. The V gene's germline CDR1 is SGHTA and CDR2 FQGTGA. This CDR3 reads CASSLLRGGGTDTQYF. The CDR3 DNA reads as TGTGCCAGCAGCTTACTTCGTGGAGGAGGGACAGATACGCAGTATTTT.

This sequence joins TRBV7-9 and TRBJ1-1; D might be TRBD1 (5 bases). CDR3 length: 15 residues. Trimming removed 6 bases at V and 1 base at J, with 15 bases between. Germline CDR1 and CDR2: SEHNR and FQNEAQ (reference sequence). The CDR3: CASSEDMFWNTEAFF. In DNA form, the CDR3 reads TGTGCCAGCAGTGAGGACATGTTCTGGAACACTGAAGCTTTCTTT.

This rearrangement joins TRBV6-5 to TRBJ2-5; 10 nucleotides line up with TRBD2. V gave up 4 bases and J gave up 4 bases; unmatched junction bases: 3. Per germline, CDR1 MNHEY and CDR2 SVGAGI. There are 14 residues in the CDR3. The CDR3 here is CASSSSGSRETQYF. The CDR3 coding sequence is TGTGCCAGCAGTTCTAGCGGGAGTCGAGAGACCCAGTACTTC.